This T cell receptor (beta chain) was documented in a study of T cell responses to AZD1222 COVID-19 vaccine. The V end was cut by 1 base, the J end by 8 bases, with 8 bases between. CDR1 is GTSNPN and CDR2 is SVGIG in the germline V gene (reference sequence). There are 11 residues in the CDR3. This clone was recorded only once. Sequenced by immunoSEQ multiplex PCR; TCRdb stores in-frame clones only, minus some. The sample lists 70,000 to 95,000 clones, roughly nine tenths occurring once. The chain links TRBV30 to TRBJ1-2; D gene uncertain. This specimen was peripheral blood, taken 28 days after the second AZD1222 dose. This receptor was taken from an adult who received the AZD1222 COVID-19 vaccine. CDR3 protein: CAWSEGRGYTF. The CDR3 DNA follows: TGTGCCTGGAGTGAAGGGAGAGGCTACACCTTC.